The clone carrying this T cell receptor beta chain was counted between two and nine times. Its matching antigen is unknown. These data belong to a study of CD8 T cells in ankylosing spondylitis. Trimming left V 6 bases short and J 1 base short, with 24 bases between. The CDR3 consists of 18 residues. Germline V gives CDR1 SGHAT, CDR2 FQNNGV. Findings of the study overall: What seemed typical of ankylosing spondylitis blood was a TCR beta motif built from several highly homologous variants. Significant enrichment of disease-linked clones was reportedly seen in matched ankylosing spondylitis synovial fluid. A CD8+ phenotype characterized the disease-linked clones, which were relatively rare in peripheral blood. Earlier work had already found some motif variants in reactive arthritis synovial fluid and blood.

Molecular-barcoded quantitative 5'-RACE produced these TCR beta libraries. TCRdb reanalysed the 5' RACE reads using MiXCR and keeps one entry per CDR3 protein. The sample has roughly 700,000 distinct CDR3 sequences, around 20% seen once. This TCR was recovered from a male donor with ankylosing spondylitis. Source material: blood, either unsorted or a sorted T cell fraction (not recorded which). The rearrangement links TRBV11-2 to TRBJ2-5, with D perhaps matching TRBD2 (7 bases). The CDR3 coding sequence is TGTGCCAGCAGTTCACCGGGGTCGGGGGGCCTCCTCCAAGAGACCCAGTACTTC. Its protein product is CASSSPGSGGLLQETQYF.